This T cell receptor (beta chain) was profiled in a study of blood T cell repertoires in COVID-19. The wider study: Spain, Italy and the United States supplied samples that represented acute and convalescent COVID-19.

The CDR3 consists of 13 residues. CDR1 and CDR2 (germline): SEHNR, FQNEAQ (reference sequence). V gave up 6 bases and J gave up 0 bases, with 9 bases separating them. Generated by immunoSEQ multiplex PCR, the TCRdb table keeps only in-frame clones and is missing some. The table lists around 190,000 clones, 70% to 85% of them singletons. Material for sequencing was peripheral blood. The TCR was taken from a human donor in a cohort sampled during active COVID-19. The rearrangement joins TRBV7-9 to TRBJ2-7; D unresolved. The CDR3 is CASSFTGSYEQYF. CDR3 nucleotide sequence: TGTGCCAGCAGTTTCACCGGCTCCTACGAGCAGTACTTC.